This passage covers 9 T cell receptor beta chains from one sample sequenced in a study of regulatory T cells in long-lasting Graves disease. Time point denoted: newly diagnosed GD, antithyroid drugs for less than 3 months. Scientists built the TCR library using RNA that was extracted from PBMCs. With iRepertoire HTBI primers and Arm-PCR of CDR3 regions, TCR beta libraries were built. TCRdb reprocessed the multiplex PCR reads with MiXCR, giving one entry per CDR3 protein. Of fewer than 650,000 distinct CDR3 sequences in the sample, around 16% were seen once. These records were also assigned to another study, of T cells in Graves' hyperthyroidism and ophthalmopathy.

The input for sequencing was peripheral blood mononuclear cells (PBMCs), taken at new diagnosis, from a patient treated with antithyroid drugs. The receptors stem from a young man with Graves disease.

This rearrangement joins TRBV6-2 or TRBV6-3 to TRBJ2-3; 7 bases align to TRBD2. The V gene end was trimmed by 4 bases and the J gene end by 4 bases; junction bases not matched to a gene: 5. The CDR3 runs 14 residues. Germline V CDR1 and CDR2: MNHEY, SVGEGT. CDR3 bases: TGTGCCAGCAGTTGGGAGGGTCCCGCAGATACGCAGTATTTT. The encoded protein is CASSWEGPADTQYF.

This rearrangement joins TRBV27 to TRBJ2-7; 11 bases are shared with TRBD2. The CDR3 spans 16 residues. Germline CDR1 and CDR2: MNHEY and SMNVEV (reference sequence). After removal of 3 bases from V and 0 bases from J, the junction contained 4 bases not matched to a gene. Written as DNA, the CDR3 is TGTGCCAGCAGTTTCTCTACTAGCGGGAGCTCCTACGAGCAGTACTTC. Translated: CASSFSTSGSSYEQYF.

This chain joins TRBV4-1 and TRBJ2-2; a possible D gene is TRBD2 (5 bases). The CDR3 sequence is 16 residues long. Per the germline V gene, CDR1 is MGHRA and CDR2 is YSYEKL. Trimming shortened V by 3 bases and J by 2 bases, and 13 bases separated the two germline ends. The CDR3 loop reads CASSQASRENTGELFF. Here the CDR3 DNA reads TGCGCCAGCAGCCAGGCCAGCCGGGAAAACACCGGGGAGCTGTTTTTT.

This clonotype was recorded many times. The chain joins TRBV11-2 to TRBJ1-1, with D possibly being TRBD1 (6 bases). The CDR3 totals 14 residues. V was clipped by 5 bases and J by 3 bases, with 13 bases between them. CDR1 is SGHAT, CDR2 FQNNGV, per germline. The CDR3 sequence is CASSPDRSYTEAFF. Written as DNA, the CDR3 is TGTGCCAGCAGCCCCGACAGGAGTTACACTGAAGCTTTCTTT. Together with reference TRBV11-2 and TRBJ1-1, the CDR3 gives the full variable domain: EAGVAQSPRYKIIEKRQSVAFWCNPISGHATLYWYQQILGQGPKLLIQFQNNGVVDDSQLPKDRFSAERLKGVDSTLKIQPAKLEDSAVYLCASSPDRSYTEAFFGQGTRLTVV.

This clonotype occurred many times. The J gene is TRBJ1-1, the V gene TRBV28; D remains unclear. CDR1 MDHEN and CDR2 SYDVKM come from the germline V gene. V was cut by 6 bases and J by 0 bases, with 20 bases left in between. The CDR3 totals 17 residues. In DNA, the CDR3 is TGTGCCAGCAGACTAGACCCTCGGTCATTCCTGAACACTGAAGCTTTCTTT. It specifies CASRLDPRSFLNTEAFF.

This rearrangement joins TRBV7-9 to TRBJ2-7, with D possibly called TRBD1 or TRBD2 (6 bases each). The V end was cut by 4 bases, the J end by 7 bases, with 20 bases between. This CDR3 has 15 amino acids. Looked up from germline, CDR1 is SEHNR and CDR2 is FQNEAQ (reference sequence). The DNA of the CDR3 is TGTGCCAGCAGCTACCTCGGAGGGGGAGTAGGAGAGCAGTACTTC. Its protein is CASSYLGGGVGEQYF. Full variable domain (missing parts from reference TRBV7-9 and TRBJ2-7): DTGVSQNPRHKITKRGQNVTFRCDPISEHNRLYWYRQTLGQGPEFLTYFQNEAQLEKSRLLSDRFSAERPKGSFSTLEIQRTEQGDSAMYLCASSYLGGGVGEQYFGPGTRLTVT.

This rearrangement joins TRBV7-9 to TRBJ2-7; either TRBD1 or TRBD2 may fit D (5 bases each). Trimming took 1 base from V and 1 from J, leaving 11 bases between them. Germline V gene data show CDR1 as SEHNR and CDR2 as FQNEAQ (reference sequence). The CDR3 length is 15 residues. As DNA, the CDR3 is TGTGCCAGCAGCTTAGTTATGGGACGGTCCTACGAGCAGTACTTC. Amino acids: CASSLVMGRSYEQYF.

The chain uses TRBV9 and TRBJ2-2, with TRBD1 identical over 7 bases. This CDR3 comprises 16 residues. CDR1 and CDR2 from the germline V gene are SGDLS and YYNGEE. V lost 4 bases to trimming and J lost 0 bases; unmatched junction nucleotides: 6. The CDR3 loop is CASSSNQGANTGELFF. CDR3 in DNA: TGTGCCAGCAGCTCCAACCAGGGGGCGAACACCGGGGAGCTGTTTTTT.

This clonotype appeared a few times. The chain has TRBV19 and TRBJ2-7; maybe TRBD1 (5 bases). The CDR3 has 13 residues. CDR1 and CDR2 from the germline V gene are LNHDA and SQIVND (reference sequence). The V and J ends lost 3 bases and 7 bases respectively, with 13 bases between them. As DNA, the CDR3 is TGTGCCAGTAGTATGCAGGTAGCAGGGGAGCAGTACTTC. Translated, it gives CASSMQVAGEQYF.